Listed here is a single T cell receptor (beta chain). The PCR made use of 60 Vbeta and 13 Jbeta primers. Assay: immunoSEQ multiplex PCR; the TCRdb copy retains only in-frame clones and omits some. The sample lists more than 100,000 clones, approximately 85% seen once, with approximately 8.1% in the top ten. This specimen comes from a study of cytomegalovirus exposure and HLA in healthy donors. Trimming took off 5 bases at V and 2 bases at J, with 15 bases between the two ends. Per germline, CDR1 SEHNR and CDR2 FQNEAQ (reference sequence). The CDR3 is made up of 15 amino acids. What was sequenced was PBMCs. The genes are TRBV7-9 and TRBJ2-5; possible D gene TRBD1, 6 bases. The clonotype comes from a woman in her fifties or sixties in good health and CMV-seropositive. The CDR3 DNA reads TGTGCCAGCAGCACCCACAGGGCTTCTCAAGAGACCCAGTACTTC. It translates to CASSTHRASQETQYF.